The clone carrying this TCR beta chain has ten or more counts. What it recognizes is unknown. The sample is drawn from a study of breast tumors, draining lymph nodes, adjacent tissues. The study's findings and limits: The lymph node origin of tumor T cells was framed as consistent with a hypothesis, not demonstrated. Tumors had less TCR diversity than lymph nodes, more than nontumor tissue. Most tumor T cells seemingly derive from lymph node, then expand in tumor. Tumor and nontumor repertoires were significantly more similar in luminal-like than in basal-like breast cancer.

V dropped 2 bases and J dropped 2; count of bases not matched to a gene: 7. The CDR3 spans 16 residues. CDR1 and CDR2 (germline): SEHNR, FQNEAQ (reference sequence). Each CDR3 protein gets one entry after TCRdb re-called the multiplex PCR reads with MiXCR. Seen here are around 300,000 distinct CDR3 sequences, 30% observed once, and the top ten hold 1.1%. The lymph nodes were axillary draining lymph nodes from breast cancer patients. The V gene is TRBV7-9, the J gene TRBJ2-3; TRBD2 agrees at 7 bases. The receptor was derived from a female donor with breast cancer. Some clones in this sample may be carry-over from other donors' samples. Sequencing was done on a sample of axillary lymph node tissue. The CDR3 DNA is TGTGCCAGCAGCTTAAGGGTGGGGGGGTCCACAGATACGCAGTATTTT. It is translated as CASSLRVGGSTDTQYF.